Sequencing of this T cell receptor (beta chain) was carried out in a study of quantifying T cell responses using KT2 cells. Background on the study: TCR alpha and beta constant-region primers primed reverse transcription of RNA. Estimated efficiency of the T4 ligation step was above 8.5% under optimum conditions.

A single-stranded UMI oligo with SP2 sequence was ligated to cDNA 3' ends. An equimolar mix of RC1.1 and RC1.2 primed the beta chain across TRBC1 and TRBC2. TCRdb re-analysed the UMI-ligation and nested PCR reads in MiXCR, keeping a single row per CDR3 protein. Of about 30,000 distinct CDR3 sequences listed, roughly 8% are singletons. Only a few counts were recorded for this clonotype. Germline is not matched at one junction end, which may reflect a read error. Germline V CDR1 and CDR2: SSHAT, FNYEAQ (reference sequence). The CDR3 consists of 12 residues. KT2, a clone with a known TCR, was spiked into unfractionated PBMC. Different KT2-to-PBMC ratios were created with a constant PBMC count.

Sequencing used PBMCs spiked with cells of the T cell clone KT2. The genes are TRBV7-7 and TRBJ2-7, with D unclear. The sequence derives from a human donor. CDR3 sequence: CASSQPSYEQYF. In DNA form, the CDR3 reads TGTGCTAGCAGCCAACCGTCCTACGAGCAGTACTTC.